Reported below is one TCR beta chain. Germline lookup yields CDR1 SGHTA and CDR2 FQGNSA. The CDR3 is 14 amino acids. V was shortened by 3 bases and J by 4 bases, with 12 bases between the two germline ends. This sample is part of a study of shared clonotypes between healthy human individuals. In the study overall: A donor's plate count was three for CD4 naive and three for CD4 memory; CD8 naive had two and CD8 memory one.

Memory CD4+ cells were the fraction left after CD45RA+ naive selection. The protocol was immunoSEQ multiplex PCR, while the TCRdb copy is restricted to in-frame clones and leaves out a portion. The sample holds 740,000 or so clones, around three quarters seen once. The clonotype comes from a woman under 40 in good health. The specimen was memory CD4+ T cells sorted from blood. Regarding subset: CD45RA-negative fraction. The V call is TRBV7-2, the J call TRBJ1-1; perhaps TRBD1 as D (5 bases). The CDR3 loop is CASSFRRGGTEAFF. In nucleotides, the CDR3 is TGTGCCAGCAGCTTCCGTAGGGGCGGCACTGAAGCTTTCTTT. Using reference TRBV7-2 and TRBJ1-1 for the parts outside the CDR3, the full variable domain is GAGVSQSPSNKVTEKGKDVELRCDPISGHTALYWYRQSLGQGLEFLIYFQGNSAPDKSGLPSDRFSAERTGGSVSTLTIQRTQQEDSAVYLCASSFRRGGTEAFFGQGTRLTVV.